This note documents a single TCR beta chain sequence. This sample is drawn from a study of human T cells and chemical hapten exposure. About the study: TCR yields differed between samples (mainly from small differences in pooled library volume).

Trimming removed 5 bases at V and 2 bases at J, with 20 bases between. There are 17 residues in the CDR3. The germline V gene has CDR1 MNHNS and CDR2 SASEGT. Unseparated into fractions, whole blood served as the source from which total RNA was extracted. The library tagged individual cDNA molecules with unique molecular identifiers. Authors' processing steps: Approximately 99,000 TCRs per sample was the median, with a range of about 23,224 to 750,000. In TCRdb, the 5' RACE reads were re-called with MiXCR into one record per CDR3 protein. The V and J calls reflect TCRdb's pipeline rather than the authors' work. The table lists tens of thousands of distinct CDR3 sequences, roughly 15% of them singletons.

The origin of this receptor is a female donor in good health. The gene calls are TRBV6-1 and TRBJ2-3; D tentatively reads TRBD1 or TRBD2 (5 bases each). CDR3 sequence (DNA): TGTGCCAGCAGTCAAGGGGCTAGCCCGTCTCTCACAGATACGCAGTATTTT. This gives the protein CASSQGASPSLTDTQYF.